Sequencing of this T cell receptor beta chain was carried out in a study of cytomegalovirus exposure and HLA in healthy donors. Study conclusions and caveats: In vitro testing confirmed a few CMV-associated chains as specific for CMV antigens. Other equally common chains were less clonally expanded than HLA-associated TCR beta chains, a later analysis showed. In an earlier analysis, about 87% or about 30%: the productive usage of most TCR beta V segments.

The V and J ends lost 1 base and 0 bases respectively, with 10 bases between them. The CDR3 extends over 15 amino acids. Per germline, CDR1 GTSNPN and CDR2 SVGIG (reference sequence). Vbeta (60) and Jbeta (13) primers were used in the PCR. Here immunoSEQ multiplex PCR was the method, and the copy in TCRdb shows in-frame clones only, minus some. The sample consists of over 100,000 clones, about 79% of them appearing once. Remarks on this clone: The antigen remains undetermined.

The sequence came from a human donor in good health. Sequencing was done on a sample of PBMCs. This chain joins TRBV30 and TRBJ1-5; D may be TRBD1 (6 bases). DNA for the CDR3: TGTGCCTGGAGTGGAGGGGGTAATAGCAATCAGCCCCAGCATTTT. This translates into CAWSGGGNSNQPQHF.